The entry below gives a single T cell receptor (beta chain) sequence along with its context. Deletions cut 5 bases from V and 4 bases from J, with 17 bases between. This CDR3 region has 15 residues. Per the germline V gene, CDR1 is SGHVS and CDR2 is FNYEAQ. TCRdb keeps only in-frame clones here, not all; method: immunoSEQ multiplex PCR. The data show more than 65,000 clones, more than 90% seen once. These data originate in a study of T cell changes during pregnancy in multiple sclerosis. This material consisted of peripheral blood, taken in the second trimester of pregnancy. The origin of this receptor is a female donor with multiple sclerosis, enrolled in a pregnancy study. V gene TRBV7-6 combines with J gene TRBJ2-5; D might be TRBD1 (6 bases). CDR3 protein: CASSPLGGGTETQYF. CDR3 nucleotides: TGTGCCAGCAGCCCCCTCGGTGGGGGCACAGAGACCCAGTACTTC.